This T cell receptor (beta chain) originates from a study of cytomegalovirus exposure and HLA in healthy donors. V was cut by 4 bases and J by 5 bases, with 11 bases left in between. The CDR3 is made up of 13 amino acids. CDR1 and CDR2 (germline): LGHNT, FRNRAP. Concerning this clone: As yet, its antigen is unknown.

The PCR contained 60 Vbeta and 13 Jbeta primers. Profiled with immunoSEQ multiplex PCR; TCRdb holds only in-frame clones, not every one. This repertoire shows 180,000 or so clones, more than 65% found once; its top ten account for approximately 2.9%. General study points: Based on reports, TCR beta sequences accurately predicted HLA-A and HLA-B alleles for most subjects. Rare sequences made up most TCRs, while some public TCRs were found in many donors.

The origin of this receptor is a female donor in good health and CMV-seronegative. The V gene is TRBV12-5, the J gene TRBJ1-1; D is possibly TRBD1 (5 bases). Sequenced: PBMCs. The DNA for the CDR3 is TGTGCTAGTGGTTCTCAGGGTGGTACTGAAGCTTTCTTT. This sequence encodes CASGSQGGTEAFF.